The clone carrying this T cell receptor beta chain was counted once. Original handling: Reference gene primer amplification gave nucleated cell count estimates. TCRdb's table, derived via immunoSEQ multiplex PCR, lists solely in-frame clones and lacks some. V and J calls and clone size are those listed in that table; D and trimming were worked out from the DNA. Among 30,000 to 35,000 clones listed, 85% were seen once. Trimming removed 4 bases from V and 2 bases from J, with 11 bases in between. The CDR3 loop spans 15 amino acids. Germline CDR1 reads MNHEY; CDR2 reads SMNVEV (reference sequence). This specimen belongs to a study of blood T cell repertoires in COVID-19. Background on the study: COVID-19 samples collected from the United States, Italy and Spain covered acute and convalescent phases. T cells, B-cell-depleted T cells, or PBMCs supplied cDNA or gDNA.

What was sequenced was peripheral blood. The sequence was collected from a human donor with acute or convalescent COVID-19. The donor label of this sample is uncertain. The chain joins TRBV27 to TRBJ2-2; D call uncertain. In DNA form, the CDR3 reads TGTGCCAGCAGTTCCATACTAAAAAACACCGGGGAGCTGTTTTTT. Protein product: CASSSILKNTGELFF.